This T cell receptor (beta chain) was identified in a study of human T cells and chemical hapten exposure. Library preparation tagged each individual cDNA molecule with a unique molecular identifier. Each CDR3 protein gets one entry after TCRdb re-called the RACE reads with MiXCR. In the table there are 280,000 or so distinct CDR3 sequences, approximately 7.5% of which are singletons. The ends lost 3 bases at V and 4 bases at J; junction bases unmatched: 2. This CDR3 spans 13 amino acids. Germline CDR1 and CDR2: LGHDT and YNNKEL (reference sequence). Time point given: pre-sensitization, week 0. Described treatment: therapeutic diphenylcyclopropenone sensitization with weekly scalp DPC. Blood draws came before every patch-test application.

The chain recombines TRBV3-1 with TRBJ1-2; TRBD1 agrees at 7 bases. Sequenced here: whole blood, sampled in connection with sensitization to the hapten diphenylcyclopropenone (DPC). The clonotype comes from a man between 18 and 35 years old with alopecia areata. Some clones in this sample may be carry-over from other donors' samples. The CDR3: CASSQDRTYGYTF. CDR3 coding DNA: TGTGCCAGCAGCCAGGACAGGACCTATGGCTACACCTTC.